This TCR beta chain was documented in a study of identical twins. Germline V gives CDR1 MGHRA, CDR2 YSYEKL. The CDR3 loop spans 14 amino acids. V lost 4 bases and J lost 4, with 11 bases in between. TCRdb independently ran MiXCR on the 5' RACE reads; one entry per CDR3 protein. This repertoire shows around 550,000 distinct CDR3 sequences, nearly 15% found once; its top ten account for around 0.4%. These same data were also listed under a study on yellow fever vaccine responses in identical twins.

The rearrangement links TRBV4-1 to TRBJ1-5; D is possibly TRBD1 (5 bases). Specimen: CD4+ T cells sorted from blood. The TCR was taken from a young woman in good health. The CDR3 reads CASSPGPGNQPQHF. The CDR3 bases are TGCGCCAGCAGCCCGGGGCCTGGGAATCAGCCCCAGCATTTT.